The clone carrying this TCR beta chain has just a few counts. Its target is not known. The record originates from a study of vaccination effects on CD4 cells after COVID-19. Turning to the study itself: Subjects were given two BNT162b2 or mRNA-1273 vaccine doses. Cultures used roughly 1.8 million PBMC per well, 9 to 10 IU/ml IL-2 and around 9.7 ug/ml peptides. The study's findings and limits: Only a few convalescent patients and no early post-infection timepoints featured in the study. Clones induced by infection and by vaccine showed marked clonal contraction late after vaccination.

Germline V gives CDR1 SGHTA, CDR2 FQGTGA. CDR3 size: 14 residues. Deletions cut 4 bases from V and 4 bases from J, with 10 bases between. On roughly day 10 of culture, CD4+ T cells were separated out. This table comes from immunoSEQ multiplex PCR, and its TCRdb copy is limited to in-frame clones, with some not included. The sample lists approximately 50,000 clones; about three quarters were seen once. The rearrangement uses TRBV7-3 and TRBJ2-2; maybe TRBD1 (6 bases). This sample comprised CD4+ T cells from PBMCs cultured without peptide, obtained before COVID-19 vaccination. The TCR was taken from a human donor who had a prior SARS-CoV-2 infection. The CDR3 DNA follows: TGTGCCAGCAGCTCCAGGGGTGGCACCGGGGAGCTGTTTTTT. Translation: CASSSRGGTGELFF.